The present T cell receptor (beta chain) was sequenced within a study of shared clonotypes between healthy human individuals. DNA at 200 ng, 30,000 or so T cell genomes, went into sorted-subset replicate PCRs. TCRdb's table, derived via immunoSEQ multiplex PCR, lists solely in-frame clones and lacks some. The data contain about 1 million clones, more than 60% of them singletons. V gave up 6 bases and J gave up 8 bases; unmatched junction bases: 2. CDR3 length: 11 residues. Germline CDR1 DFQATT, CDR2 SNEGSKA (reference sequence). HIV-negative, healthy adults without recent acute infections or vaccinations were the donors. The split of CD4+ cells yielded CD45RA+ naive and CD45RA-negative memory subsets.

This receptor was taken from a young man in good health. The chain joins TRBV20-1 to TRBJ2-1; 9 positions match TRBD1. The sequencing sample was made of memory CD4+ T cells sorted from blood. Subset in this sample: CD45RA-negative fraction. CDR3 protein: CSAGTGYEQFF. The CDR3 DNA is TGCAGTGCGGGGACAGGGTATGAGCAGTTCTTC.